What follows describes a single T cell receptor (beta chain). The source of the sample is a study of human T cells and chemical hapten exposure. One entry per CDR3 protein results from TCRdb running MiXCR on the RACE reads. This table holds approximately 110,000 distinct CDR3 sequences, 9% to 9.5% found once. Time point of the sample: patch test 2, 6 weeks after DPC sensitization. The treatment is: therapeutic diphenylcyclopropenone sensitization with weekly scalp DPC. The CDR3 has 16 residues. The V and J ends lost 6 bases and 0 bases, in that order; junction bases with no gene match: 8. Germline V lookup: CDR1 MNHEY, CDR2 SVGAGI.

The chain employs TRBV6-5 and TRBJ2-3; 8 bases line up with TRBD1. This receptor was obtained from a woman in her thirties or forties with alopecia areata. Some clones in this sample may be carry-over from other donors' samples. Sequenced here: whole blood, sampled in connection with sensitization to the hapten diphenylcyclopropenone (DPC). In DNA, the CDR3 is TGTGCCAGCAGACCGCGACAGGGGAGAAGCACAGATACGCAGTATTTT. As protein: CASRPRQGRSTDTQYF.